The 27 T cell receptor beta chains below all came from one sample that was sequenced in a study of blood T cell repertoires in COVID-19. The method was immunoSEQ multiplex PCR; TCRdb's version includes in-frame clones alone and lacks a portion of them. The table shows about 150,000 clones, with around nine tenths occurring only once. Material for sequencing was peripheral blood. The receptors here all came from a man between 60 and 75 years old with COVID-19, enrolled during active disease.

The CDR3 reads CATSAGTGGPMGEKLFF. In nucleotides, the CDR3 is TGTGCCACCAGCGCCGGGACAGGGGGCCCGATGGGCGAAAAACTGTTTTTT. The V call is TRBV15, the J call TRBJ1-4; 12 bases agree with TRBD1. The germline gives CDR1 LNHNV, CDR2 YYDKDF (reference sequence). CDR3 length equals 17 residues. J gave up 8 bases and V 5 bases, and 12 bases lay outside the gene matches.

CDR3 in DNA: TGTGCCAGCAGCGCCCGCCTGGTGGGGGCGGGAGGGTTCGGTGAGCAGTTCTTC. This codes for CASSARLVGAGGFGEQFF. V is TRBV9 and J is TRBJ2-1; 9 bases agree with TRBD2. Germline CDR1 SGDLS, CDR2 YYNGEE. The CDR3 is 18 amino acids. J lost 9 bases, V lost 3 bases, and 19 bases had no gene match.

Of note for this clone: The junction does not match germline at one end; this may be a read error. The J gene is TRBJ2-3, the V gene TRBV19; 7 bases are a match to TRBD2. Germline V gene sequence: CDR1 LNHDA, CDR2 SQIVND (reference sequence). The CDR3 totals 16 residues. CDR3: CASSLESGKGTDTQYF. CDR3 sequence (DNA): TGTGCCAGTAGTTTAGAGAGCGGGAAGGGCACAGATACGCAGTATTTT.

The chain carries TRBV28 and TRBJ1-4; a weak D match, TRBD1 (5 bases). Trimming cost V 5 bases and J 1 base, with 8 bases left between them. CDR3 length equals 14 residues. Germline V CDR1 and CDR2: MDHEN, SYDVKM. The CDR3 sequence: CASSDTGTNEKLFF. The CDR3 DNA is TGTGCCAGCAGTGACACAGGAACTAATGAAAAACTGTTTTTT.

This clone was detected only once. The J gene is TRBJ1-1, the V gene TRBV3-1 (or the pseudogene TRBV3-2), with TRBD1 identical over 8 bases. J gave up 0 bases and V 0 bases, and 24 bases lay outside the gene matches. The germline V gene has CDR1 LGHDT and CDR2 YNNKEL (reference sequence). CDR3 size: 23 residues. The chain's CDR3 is CASSQDPQSRTGRMNSVNTEAFF. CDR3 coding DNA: TGTGCCAGCAGCCAAGACCCTCAATCTCGGACAGGGAGGATGAATAGTGTGAACACTGAAGCTTTCTTT.

In DNA, the CDR3 is TGTGCCAGCAGCCAAGAAATGGCGGGAAGGACAGATACGCAGTATTTT. Translated: CASSQEMAGRTDTQYF. V and J are TRBV3-1 (or the pseudogene TRBV3-2) and TRBJ2-3; perhaps TRBD2 as D (6 bases). Trimming shortened V by 0 bases and J by 3 bases, and 13 bases separated the two germline ends. Germline CDR1 reads LGHDT; CDR2 reads YNNKEL (reference sequence). This CDR3 has 16 residues.

The CDR3: CASSKGAITDTQYF. CDR3 in DNA: TGTGCCAGCAGCAAAGGGGCCATCACAGATACGCAGTATTTT. This rearrangement joins TRBV7-2 to TRBJ2-3, with D possibly being TRBD1 (5 bases). Germline assignment: CDR1 SGHTA and CDR2 FQGNSA. Trimming removed 5 bases at V and 2 bases at J, with 11 bases between. The CDR3 contains 14 residues.

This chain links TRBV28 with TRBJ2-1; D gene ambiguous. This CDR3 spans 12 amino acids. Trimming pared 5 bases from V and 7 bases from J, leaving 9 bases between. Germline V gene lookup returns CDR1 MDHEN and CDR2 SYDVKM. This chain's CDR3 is CASSTSRNEQFF. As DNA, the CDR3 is TGTGCCAGCAGTACATCGAGGAATGAGCAGTTCTTC.

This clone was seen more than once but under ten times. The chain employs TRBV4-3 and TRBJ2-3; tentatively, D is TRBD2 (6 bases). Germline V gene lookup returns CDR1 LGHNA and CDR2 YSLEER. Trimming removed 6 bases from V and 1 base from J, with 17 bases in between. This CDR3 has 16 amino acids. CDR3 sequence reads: CASSHRDSPRTDTQYF. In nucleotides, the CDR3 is TGCGCCAGCAGTCATCGGGACTCCCCCCGCACAGATACGCAGTATTTT.

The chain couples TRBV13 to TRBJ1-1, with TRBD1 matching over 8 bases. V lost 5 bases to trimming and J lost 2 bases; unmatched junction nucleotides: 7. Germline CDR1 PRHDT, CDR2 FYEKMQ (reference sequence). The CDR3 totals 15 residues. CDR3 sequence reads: CASSQGARRNTEAFF. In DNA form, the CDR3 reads TGTGCCAGCAGCCAGGGGGCGCGGAGAAACACTGAAGCTTTCTTT.

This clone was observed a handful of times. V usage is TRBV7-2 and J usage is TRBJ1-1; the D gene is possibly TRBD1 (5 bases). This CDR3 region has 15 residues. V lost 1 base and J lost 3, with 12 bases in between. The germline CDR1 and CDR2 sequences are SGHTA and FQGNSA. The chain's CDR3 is CASSLGFQGYTEAFF. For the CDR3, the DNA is TGTGCCAGCAGCTTAGGGTTTCAGGGTTACACTGAAGCTTTCTTT.

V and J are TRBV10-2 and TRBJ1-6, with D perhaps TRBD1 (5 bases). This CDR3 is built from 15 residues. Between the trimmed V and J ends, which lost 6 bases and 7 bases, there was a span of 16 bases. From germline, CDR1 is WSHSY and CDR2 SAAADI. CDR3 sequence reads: CASRWSRTSNSPLHF. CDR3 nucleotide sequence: TGCGCCAGCAGATGGAGCCGGACATCCAATTCACCCCTCCACTTT.

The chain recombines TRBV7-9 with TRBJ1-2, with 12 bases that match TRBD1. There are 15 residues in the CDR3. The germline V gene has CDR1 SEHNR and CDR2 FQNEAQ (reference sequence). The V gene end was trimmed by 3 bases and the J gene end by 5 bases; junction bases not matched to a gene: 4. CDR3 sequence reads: CASSLGTGGEYGYTF. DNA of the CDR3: TGTGCCAGCAGCTTGGGGACAGGGGGCGAATATGGCTACACCTTC.

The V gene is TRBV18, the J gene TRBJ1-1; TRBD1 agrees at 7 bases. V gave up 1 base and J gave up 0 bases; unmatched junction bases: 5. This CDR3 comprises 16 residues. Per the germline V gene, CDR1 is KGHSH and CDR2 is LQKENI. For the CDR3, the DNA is TGTGCCAGCTCACCACGACAGGGATCAATGAACACTGAAGCTTTCTTT. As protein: CASSPRQGSMNTEAFF.

CDR3 amino acids: CASSEGQGMNTEAFF. The CDR3 nucleotides are TGTGCCAGCAGCGAAGGACAGGGAATGAACACTGAAGCTTTCTTT. The gene calls are TRBV9 and TRBJ1-1; 8 bases fit TRBD1. This CDR3 has 15 residues. The germline gives CDR1 SGDLS, CDR2 YYNGEE. Losses at the gene ends were 3 bases for V and 0 bases for J; bases not matched to a gene: 4.

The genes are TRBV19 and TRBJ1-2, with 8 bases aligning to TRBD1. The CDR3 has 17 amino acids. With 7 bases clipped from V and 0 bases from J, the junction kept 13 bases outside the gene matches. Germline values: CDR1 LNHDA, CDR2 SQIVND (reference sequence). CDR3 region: CASTRGQGLLANYGYTF. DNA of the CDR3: TGTGCCAGTACCCGAGGACAGGGATTGTTAGCTAACTATGGCTACACCTTC.

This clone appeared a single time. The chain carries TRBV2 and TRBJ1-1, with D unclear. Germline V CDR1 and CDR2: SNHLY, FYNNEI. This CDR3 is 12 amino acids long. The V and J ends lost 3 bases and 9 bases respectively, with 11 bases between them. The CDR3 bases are TGTGCCAGCAGTGATTGGGAGTCCCAAGCTTTCTTT. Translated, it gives CASSDWESQAFF.

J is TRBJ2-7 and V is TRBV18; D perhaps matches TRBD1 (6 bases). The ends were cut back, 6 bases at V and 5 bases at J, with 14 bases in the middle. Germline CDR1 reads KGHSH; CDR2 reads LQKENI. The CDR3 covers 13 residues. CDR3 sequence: CASSRAGANEQYF. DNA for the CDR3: TGTGCCAGCTCCCGTGCAGGGGCCAACGAGCAGTACTTC.

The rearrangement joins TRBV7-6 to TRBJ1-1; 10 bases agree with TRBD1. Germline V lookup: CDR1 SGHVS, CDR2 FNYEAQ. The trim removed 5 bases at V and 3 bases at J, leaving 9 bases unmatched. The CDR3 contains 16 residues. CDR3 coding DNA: TGTGCCAGCAGCAAGAGGGACAGGGGCTCGTACACTGAAGCTTTCTTT. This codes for CASSKRDRGSYTEAFF. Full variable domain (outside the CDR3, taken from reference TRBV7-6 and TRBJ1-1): GAGVSQSPRYKVTKRGQDVALRCDPISGHVSLYWYRQALGQGPEFLTYFNYEAQQDKSGLPNDRFSAERPEGSISTLTIQRTEQRDSAMYRCASSKRDRGSYTEAFFGQGTRLTVV.

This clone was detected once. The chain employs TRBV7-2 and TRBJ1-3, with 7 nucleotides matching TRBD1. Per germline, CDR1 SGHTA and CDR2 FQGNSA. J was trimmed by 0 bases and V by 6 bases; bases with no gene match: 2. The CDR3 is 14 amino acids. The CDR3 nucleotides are TGTGCCAGCAGACAGGGGCCCTCTGGAAACACCATATATTTT. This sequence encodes CASRQGPSGNTIYF. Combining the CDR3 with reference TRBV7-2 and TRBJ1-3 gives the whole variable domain GAGVSQSPSNKVTEKGKDVELRCDPISGHTALYWYRQSLGQGLEFLIYFQGNSAPDKSGLPSDRFSAERTGGSVSTLTIQRTQQEDSAVYLCASRQGPSGNTIYFGEGSWLTVV.

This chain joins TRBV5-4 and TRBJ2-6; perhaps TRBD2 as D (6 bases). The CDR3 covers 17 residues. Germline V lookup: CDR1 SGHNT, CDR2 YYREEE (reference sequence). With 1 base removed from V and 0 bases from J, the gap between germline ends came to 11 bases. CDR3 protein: CASSLRDLFSGANVLTF. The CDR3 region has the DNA TGTGCCAGCAGCTTGAGGGACTTGTTCTCTGGGGCCAACGTCCTGACTTTC.

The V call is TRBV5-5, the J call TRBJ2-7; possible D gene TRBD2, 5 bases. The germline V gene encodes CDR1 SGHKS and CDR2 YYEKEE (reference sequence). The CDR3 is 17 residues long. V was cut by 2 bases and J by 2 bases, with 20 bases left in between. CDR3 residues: CASSLNIAGFSTYEQYF. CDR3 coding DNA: TGTGCCAGCAGCTTAAACATTGCGGGCTTCTCGACCTACGAGCAGTACTTC.

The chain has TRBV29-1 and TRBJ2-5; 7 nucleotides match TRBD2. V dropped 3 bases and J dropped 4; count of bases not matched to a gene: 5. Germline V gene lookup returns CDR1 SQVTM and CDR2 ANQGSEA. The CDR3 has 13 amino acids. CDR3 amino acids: CSVDAGVIETQYF. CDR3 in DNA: TGCAGCGTTGACGCGGGAGTTATAGAGACCCAGTACTTC.

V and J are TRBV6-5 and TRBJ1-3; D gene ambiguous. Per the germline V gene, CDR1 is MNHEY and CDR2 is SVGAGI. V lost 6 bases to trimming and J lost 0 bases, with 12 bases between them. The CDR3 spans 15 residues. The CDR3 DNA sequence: TGTGCCAGCAGCCCCCTCCGGGTCTCTGGAAACACCATATATTTT. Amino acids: CASSPLRVSGNTIYF.

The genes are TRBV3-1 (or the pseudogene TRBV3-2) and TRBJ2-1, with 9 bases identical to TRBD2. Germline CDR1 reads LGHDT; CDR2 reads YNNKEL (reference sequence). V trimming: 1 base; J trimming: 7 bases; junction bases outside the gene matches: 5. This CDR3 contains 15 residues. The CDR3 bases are TGTGCCAGCAGCCAAGGAGCGGGAGGTAGGAATGAGCAGTTCTTC. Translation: CASSQGAGGRNEQFF.

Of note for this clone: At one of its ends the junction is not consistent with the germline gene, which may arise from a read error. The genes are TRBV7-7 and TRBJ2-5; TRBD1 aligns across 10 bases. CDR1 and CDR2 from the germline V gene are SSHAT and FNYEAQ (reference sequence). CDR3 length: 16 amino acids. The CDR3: CASSPVGTGVGETQYF. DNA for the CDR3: TGTGCTAGCAGCCCCGTAGGGACAGGGGTCGGTGAGACCCAGTACTTC.

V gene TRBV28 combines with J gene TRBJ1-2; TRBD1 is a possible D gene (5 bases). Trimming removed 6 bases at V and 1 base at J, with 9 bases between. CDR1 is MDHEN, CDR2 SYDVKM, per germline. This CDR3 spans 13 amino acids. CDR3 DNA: TGTGCCAGCAGCTTACAGGATAACTATGGCTACACCTTC. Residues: CASSLQDNYGYTF.